These 24 T cell receptor beta chains came from one sample sequenced in a study of blood T cell repertoires in COVID-19. Only in-frame clones appear in the TCRdb table, and some are missing; sequencing was by immunoSEQ multiplex PCR. The sample has over 200,000 clones, approximately 88% seen once; the top ten hold over 3.5%. The sequencing sample was made of PBMCs or T cells enriched from blood (not recorded which). These receptors were obtained from a woman aged 25-40 years who had been exposed to COVID-19.

The chain has TRBV7-9 and TRBJ2-5; 9 bases agree with TRBD1. The V segment lost 5 bases and the J segment 4 bases; nucleotides outside the gene matches: 11. The CDR3 has 16 residues. In germline, CDR1 is SEHNR, CDR2 FQNEAQ (reference sequence). In DNA, the CDR3 is TGTGCCAGCAGCAACCGGGACAGGGAGTTTGGAGAGACCCAGTACTTC. Its protein is CASSNRDREFGETQYF.

The rearrangement joins TRBV30 to TRBJ1-5; D unclear. The CDR3 is 16 amino acids. The ends were cut back, 1 base at V and 3 bases at J, with 16 bases in the middle. The germline V gene encodes CDR1 GTSNPN and CDR2 SVGIG (reference sequence). DNA for the CDR3: TGTGCCTGGAGTGGCAGGACGGAGGATTTCAATCAGCCCCAGCATTTT. It is translated as CAWSGRTEDFNQPQHF.

The rearrangement links TRBV7-9 to TRBJ1-2, with 12 positions matching TRBD1. J gave up 8 bases and V 5 bases, and 12 bases lay outside the gene matches. The CDR3 is 16 residues long. The germline V gene has CDR1 SEHNR and CDR2 FQNEAQ (reference sequence). CDR3 sequence (DNA): TGTGCCAGCAGCCCGCCGGCGGGACAGGGGGCGTTGGGCTACACCTTC. This encodes CASSPPAGQGALGYTF.

This chain connects TRBV2 to TRBJ2-5, with a weak D call TRBD1 (6 bases). The germline gives CDR1 SNHLY, CDR2 FYNNEI. Trimming removed 5 bases from V and 2 bases from J, with 9 bases in between. The CDR3 consists of 13 residues. The DNA of the CDR3 is TGTGCCAGCAGTACAGGGTCTCAAGAGACCCAGTACTTC. As protein: CASSTGSQETQYF.

V and J are TRBV27 and TRBJ1-6, with 8 bases lining up with TRBD1. Germline loops: CDR1 MNHEY, CDR2 SMNVEV (reference sequence). Germline trimming cut 6 bases from V and 7 bases from J; bases unmatched to any gene: 2. CDR3 length: 13 residues. The DNA of the CDR3 is TGTGCCAGCAGCCCAGGGGGCAATTCACCCCTCCACTTT. Protein: CASSPGGNSPLHF.

CDR3 in amino acids: CATSREGDGRGYEQYF. For the CDR3, the DNA is TGTGCCACCAGCAGAGAAGGGGATGGCCGCGGCTACGAGCAGTACTTC. This chain joins TRBV15 and TRBJ2-7; possibly TRBD1 for D (5 bases). The CDR3 runs 16 residues. The V end was cut by 0 bases, the J end by 3 bases, with 15 bases between. Germline values: CDR1 LNHNV, CDR2 YYDKDF (reference sequence).

The chain recombines TRBV5-6 with TRBJ1-4; D not certain. Germline CDR1 reads SGHDT; CDR2 reads YYEEEE. The CDR3 runs to 15 residues. The V end was cut by 4 bases, the J end by 5 bases, with 15 bases between. In DNA, the CDR3 is TGTGCCAGCAGCCTGGATGGAGGATTAAATGAAAAACTGTTTTTT. This gives the protein CASSLDGGLNEKLFF.

V usage is TRBV7-9 and J usage is TRBJ2-7, with TRBD1 identical over 7 bases. Per germline, CDR1 SEHNR and CDR2 FQNEAQ (reference sequence). The V gene end was trimmed by 7 bases and the J gene end by 4 bases; junction bases not matched to a gene: 16. The CDR3 spans 16 residues. The CDR3 reads CASMQTGLDLAYEQYF. CDR3 bases: TGTGCCAGCATGCAGACAGGGTTGGATTTGGCTTACGAGCAGTACTTC.

This clone was counted between two and nine times. J is TRBJ1-1 and V is TRBV5-6, with a possible D match to TRBD1 (5 bases). Germline loops: CDR1 SGHDT, CDR2 YYEEEE. Trimming pared 7 bases from V and 1 base from J, leaving 11 bases between. There are 13 residues in the CDR3. CDR3 nucleotide sequence: TGTGCCAGCGAGGGCGGGGGGAACACTGAAGCTTTCTTT. Its translation: CASEGGGNTEAFF.

The V call is TRBV5-1, the J call TRBJ2-7; D gene unclear. Trimming removed 1 base at V and 4 bases at J, with 9 bases between. This CDR3 is 13 amino acids long. In germline, CDR1 is SGHRS, CDR2 YFSETQ. The CDR3 coding sequence is TGCGCCAGCAGCTTGATACAAAATTACGAGCAGTACTTC. Translated: CASSLIQNYEQYF.

The J gene is TRBJ1-5, the V gene TRBV2; D unresolved. The V end lost 8 bases, the J end lost 0 bases, and 20 bases lay between the germline ends. This CDR3 is built from 17 residues. Per germline, CDR1 SNHLY and CDR2 FYNNEI. Here the CDR3 reads CASQTGRRRPSNQPQHF. The DNA of the CDR3 is TGTGCCAGCCAAACCGGGAGACGGCGCCCTAGCAATCAGCCCCAGCATTTT.

This chain links TRBV9 with TRBJ2-3; 12 bases align to TRBD2. Germline V gene lookup returns CDR1 SGDLS and CDR2 YYNGEE. There are 16 residues in the CDR3. Trimming cost V 4 bases and J 1 base; bases outside gene matches: 4. The CDR3: CASSFRTSGGTDTQYF. The CDR3 DNA is TGTGCCAGCAGCTTCAGGACTAGCGGGGGCACAGATACGCAGTATTTT.

This clone was detected once. The chain couples TRBV5-1 to TRBJ2-1, with 10 bases fitting TRBD2. The germline V gene encodes CDR1 SGHRS and CDR2 YFSETQ. The CDR3 length is 15 residues. The V gene end was trimmed by 0 bases and the J gene end by 8 bases; junction bases not matched to a gene: 5. The CDR3 region has the DNA TGCGCCAGCAGCTTGGCTAGCGGGAGTGTTGATGAGCAGTTCTTC. Translating gives CASSLASGSVDEQFF.

The rearrangement joins TRBV25-1 to TRBJ2-1, with 14 bases aligning to TRBD2. The V segment lost 7 bases and the J segment 12 bases; nucleotides outside the gene matches: 8. Germline V gene sequence: CDR1 MGHDK, CDR2 SYGVNS. This CDR3 spans 14 amino acids. The CDR3 loop is CASNPGLAGGSQFF. CDR3 coding DNA: TGTGCCAGCAATCCTGGACTAGCGGGAGGCTCGCAGTTCTTC.

A single count supports this clone. This specimen includes other DNA sequences encoding the same CDR3. The J gene is TRBJ2-7, the V gene TRBV12-3 or TRBV12-4; TRBD1 agrees at 7 bases. The CDR3 totals 13 residues. After removal of 6 bases from V and 0 bases from J, the junction contained 2 bases not matched to a gene. In DNA, the CDR3 is TGTGCCAGCAGACGGGACAGCTCCTACGAGCAGTACTTC. Protein product: CASRRDSSYEQYF.

The gene calls are TRBV4-1 and TRBJ2-3; 8 bases align to TRBD2. V lost 0 bases and J lost 2; bases outside the gene matches: 1. There are 15 residues in the CDR3. Per germline, CDR1 MGHRA and CDR2 YSYEKL. The CDR3 reads CASSQDSGDTDTQYF. The CDR3 DNA reads as TGCGCCAGCAGCCAAGATAGCGGGGACACAGATACGCAGTATTTT.

As for this clone: This CDR3 fails to terminate in the conserved phenylalanine or tryptophan, so it likely reflects a read error. It is unclear where the CDR3 begins or ends on the DNA, so no DNA is shown, and the CDR3 is as TCRdb lists it. This rearrangement joins TRBV12-5 to TRBJ2-7; the table gives TRBD1 as D, unverified against the DNA. Germline lookup yields CDR1 LGHNT and CDR2 FRNRAP. The CDR3 is 9 amino acids long, termini counted. CDR3 residues: CASGLVPCS.

DNA of the CDR3: TGTGCCAGCCTCCAGGGGGCCAGGGCGAACACCGGGGAGCTGTTTTTT. It codes for CASLQGARANTGELFF. The chain is built from TRBV11-2 and TRBJ2-2; the match to TRBD1 covers 8 bases. The CDR3 runs to 16 residues. V gave up 8 bases and J gave up 0 bases; unmatched junction bases: 8. Germline V gene sequence: CDR1 SGHAT, CDR2 FQNNGV.

The CDR3: CASSLGRLAGGFHEQFF. The CDR3 DNA is TGTGCCAGCAGTTTAGGCCGGCTAGCGGGAGGGTTCCATGAGCAGTTCTTC. J is TRBJ2-1 and V is TRBV27; 12 bases agree with TRBD2. This CDR3 comprises 17 residues. Germline V gives CDR1 MNHEY, CDR2 SMNVEV (reference sequence). The junction had 10 bases not matched to a gene; V was cut back by 2 bases and J by 8 bases.

The chain joins TRBV27 to TRBJ2-5, with D perhaps matching TRBD2 (6 bases). Germline CDR1 is MNHEY and CDR2 is SMNVEV (reference sequence). The CDR3 contains 11 residues. V was trimmed by 4 bases and J by 12 bases, leaving 12 bases between them. The CDR3 region has the DNA TGTGCCAGCAGTTCGGGACTTCGGGAGTACTTC. Translating it yields CASSSGLREYF.

CDR3 nucleotides: TGCGCCAGCAGCCCCGACAGGTCGGATCAGCCCCAGCATTTT. This sequence encodes CASSPDRSDQPQHF. V usage is TRBV5-1 and J usage is TRBJ1-5; possibly TRBD1 for D (6 bases). Germline lookup yields CDR1 SGHRS and CDR2 YFSETQ. The CDR3 extends over 14 amino acids. Trimming left V 4 bases short and J 5 bases short, with 13 bases between.

V is TRBV6-5 and J is TRBJ1-4, with 7 positions matching TRBD1. The CDR3 is 14 residues long. V lost 6 bases and J lost 5; bases outside the gene matches: 6. The germline V gene has CDR1 MNHEY and CDR2 SVGAGI. CDR3 bases: TGTGCCAGCAGACCGGGGACAGCAAATGAAAAACTGTTTTTT. Residues: CASRPGTANEKLFF.

The chain couples TRBV6-5 to TRBJ2-1; 8 nucleotides agree with TRBD2. Unmatched junction bases numbered 15, after V lost 0 bases and J lost 14 bases. The germline CDR1 and CDR2 sequences are MNHEY and SVGAGI. CDR3 length: 16 amino acids. The CDR3 DNA sequence: TGTGCCAGCAGTTACTCTTTTACGGGAGCGGGAGTATCGGAGTTCTTC. The encoded protein is CASSYSFTGAGVSEFF.

The chain joins TRBV28 to TRBJ2-3; a possible D gene is TRBD1 (7 bases). Trimming removed 4 bases from V and 4 bases from J, with 15 bases in between. Per germline, CDR1 MDHEN and CDR2 SYDVKM. The CDR3 consists of 15 residues. CDR3 in amino acids: CASSSQVRGADTQYF. The CDR3 DNA follows: TGTGCCAGCAGTTCACAGGTCAGGGGGGCAGATACGCAGTATTTT.